This record covers a single TCR beta chain. Its specificity is unknown. TCRdb independently ran MiXCR on the 5' RACE reads; one entry per CDR3 protein. Of 450,000 or so distinct CDR3 sequences listed, around a sixth are singletons. V lost 0 bases and J lost 0, with 12 bases in between. Germline CDR1 is LGHNA and CDR2 is YSLEER. The CDR3 length is 17 residues. This entry is derived from a study of identical twins. Study conclusions and caveats: Carriage of fewer insertions was seen in abundant cord blood beta clonotypes, whereas memory repertoires showed none. A partial confounding effect on zero-insertion analyses could come from invariant MAIT and iNKT cells.

Sequencing input: naive T cells sorted from blood. This chain joins TRBV4-3 and TRBJ1-3, with a possible D match to TRBD1 (5 bases). This TCR came from a man aged 45-65 years in good health. The CDR3 protein is CASSQDWGITSGNTIYF. Here the CDR3 DNA reads TGCGCCAGCAGCCAAGATTGGGGCATTACCTCTGGAAACACCATATATTTT.